This TCR beta chain stems from a study of blood T cell repertoires in COVID-19. Study summary: Samples taken during acute and convalescent COVID-19 were collected in the United States, Italy and Spain. PBMCs, B-cell-depleted T cells, or T cells were the source of the cDNA or gDNA that made up the material.

The repertoire was sequenced with immunoSEQ multiplex PCR; TCRdb's copy has only in-frame clones and lacks some. The data contain about 360,000 clones, around 87% of them singletons. Clinical history as reported by participants underpinned cohort assignment. Resolution of symptoms, clearance, or two negative PCRs was present in recovered Cohort 3 donors. The CDR3 contains 13 residues. Germline loops: CDR1 SGHVS, CDR2 FQNEAQ. With 3 bases removed from V and 5 bases from J, the gap between germline ends came to 10 bases. Sequenced material: PBMCs or T cells enriched from blood (not recorded which). The origin of this receptor is a man aged 25-45 years who had recovered from COVID-19. The rearrangement links TRBV7-8 to TRBJ1-1; perhaps TRBD1 as D (5 bases). The DNA for the CDR3 is TGTGCCAGCAGCTTCAGGGCTCTGACTGAAGCTTTCTTT. This codes for CASSFRALTEAFF.